This T cell receptor (beta chain) was recovered during a study of T and B cells in COVID-19 patients. Study results and caveats: Highly clonal in active COVID-19, TRB repertoires exceeded healthy-donor diversity and richness at recovery. CD4+, regulatory T cell, CD8+ and sorted SARS-CoV-2-responsive or tetramer+ T cells were not yet sequenced.

From blood, about 250-500 ng of genomic DNA served as TRB template. The CDR3 extends over 15 amino acids. V lost 2 bases to trimming and J lost 1 base, with 9 bases between them. The V gene's germline CDR1 is MNHEY and CDR2 SMNVEV (reference sequence). Multiplex PCR with BIOMED2 TRB-A/B primer pools amplified TRB rearrangements. Each CDR3 protein is one row after TCRdb ran MiXCR on the multiplex PCR reads. The sample yields approximately 13,000 distinct CDR3 sequences, 25% to 35% seen once. As for this clonotype: As yet, its antigen is unknown.

This chain joins TRBV27 and TRBJ1-5, with a weak D call TRBD1 (5 bases). This TCR was recovered from a human donor who had recovered from COVID-19. What was sequenced was blood. CDR3 amino acids: CASSLQGLSNQPQHF. The CDR3 DNA is TGTGCCAGCAGTTTACAGGGTTTGAGCAATCAGCCCCAGCATTTT.